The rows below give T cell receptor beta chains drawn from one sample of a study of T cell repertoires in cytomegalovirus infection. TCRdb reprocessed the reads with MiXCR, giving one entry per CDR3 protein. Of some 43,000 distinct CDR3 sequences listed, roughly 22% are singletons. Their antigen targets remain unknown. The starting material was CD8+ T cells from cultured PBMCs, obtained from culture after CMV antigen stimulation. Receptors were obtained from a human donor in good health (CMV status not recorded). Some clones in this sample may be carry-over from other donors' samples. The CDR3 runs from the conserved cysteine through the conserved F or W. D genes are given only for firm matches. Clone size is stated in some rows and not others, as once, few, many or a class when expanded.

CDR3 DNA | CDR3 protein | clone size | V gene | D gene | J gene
TGTGCCAGCATCCGACTAGCGGGGGGGATACCCCCCGAGACCCAGTACTTC | CASIRLAGGIPPETQYF | - | TRBV6-5 | TRBD2 | TRBJ2-5
TGTGCCAGCAGTTTCGGGACAGGGGGTAGCTATGGCTACACCTTC | CASSFGTGGSYGYTF | - | TRBV27 | TRBD1 | TRBJ1-2
TGTGCCAGCAGCCCCCGGGACCTAACCTACGAGCAGTACTTC | CASSPRDLTYEQYF | few | TRBV9 | - | TRBJ2-7
TGTGCCAGCAGCCCCTGGGGCGATGAAGCTTTCTTT | CASSPWGDEAFF | few | TRBV7-9 | - | TRBJ1-1
TGCAGTGCTAGAGATTACCCAAGCACAGATACGCAGTATTTT | CSARDYPSTDTQYF | - | TRBV20-1 | - | TRBJ2-3
TGTGCCAGCAGCGGACCGGACAGGGGTCAAGAGACCCAGTACTTC | CASSGPDRGQETQYF | few | TRBV7-9 | TRBD1 | TRBJ2-5
TGCAGTGCTAGAGGAATAGCGGGAGAAGGAGAGACCCAGTACTTC | CSARGIAGEGETQYF | - | TRBV20-1 | TRBD2 | TRBJ2-5
TGTGCCAGCAGCTTAGATGACCTAGCGGGGGGATACAATGAGCAGTTCTTC | CASSLDDLAGGYNEQFF | few | TRBV7-8 | TRBD2 | TRBJ2-1
TGTGCCAGCACCCTGGGGGGGATCACTGAAGCTTTCTTT | CASTLGGITEAFF | many | TRBV7-2 | - | TRBJ1-1
TGTGCCAGCAGCTGGGGGGGGAAGACTGAAGCTTTCTTT | CASSWGGKTEAFF | few | TRBV7-9 | - | TRBJ1-1
TGTGCCAGCTCGGGGGCAGGTTCCTACGAGCAGTACTTC | CASSGAGSYEQYF | - | TRBV7-9 | - | TRBJ2-7
TGTGCCAGCAGGTATAGCAATCAGCCCCAGCATTTT | CASRYSNQPQHF | - | TRBV12-3/TRBV12-4 | - | TRBJ1-5
TGTGCCAGCAGTCTAGTGGGCTCGACTAGGATACCCTACGAGCAGTACTTC | CASSLVGSTRIPYEQYF | - | TRBV7-2 | - | TRBJ2-7
TGTGCCAGCAGCAACGGTCCTATACCCTACGAGCAGTACTTC | CASSNGPIPYEQYF | few | TRBV6-5 | - | TRBJ2-7
TGTGCCAGCAGTTTATCGCAGAACACCGGGGAGCTGTTTTTT | CASSLSQNTGELFF | few | TRBV12-3/TRBV12-4 | - | TRBJ2-2
TGCGCCAGCAGCCAAGAGGGCGCAGGACAGGGTTTTTTTGCAGGGGCCAACGTCCTGACTTTC | CASSQEGAGQGFFAGANVLTF | - | TRBV4-1 | TRBD1 | TRBJ2-6
TGTGCCAGCAGCGTAGGGTCCGCCAACACAGATACGCAGTATTTT | CASSVGSANTDTQYF | few | TRBV27 | - | TRBJ2-3
TGTGCCAGCAACCTCCCGACCAGCGGGGGGGCCGGCACCGGGGAGCTGTTTTTT | CASNLPTSGGAGTGELFF | - | TRBV7-9 | TRBD2 | TRBJ2-2
TGCGCCAGCGGACTAGCGGGGAACTCCTACAATGAGCAGTTCTTC | CASGLAGNSYNEQFF | few | TRBV4-3 | TRBD2 | TRBJ2-1
TGTGCCAGCAGTGAGCGGCAGGGCCTACAGTACGAGCAGTACTTC | CASSERQGLQYEQYF | - | TRBV6-2/TRBV6-3 | - | TRBJ2-7
TGCGCCAGCAGCCAAGATCTGAGAGGGTCGGGAGAAAAACTGTTTTTT | CASSQDLRGSGEKLFF | - | TRBV4-3 | - | TRBJ1-4
TGTGCCAGCAGCTCCTTGCTCGACGAGCAGTACTTC | CASSSLLDEQYF | - | TRBV7-6 | - | TRBJ2-7
TGTGCCATCAGTGATTCAAGCGGGAGGGCCCTCAATGAGCAGTTCTTC | CAISDSSGRALNEQFF | few | TRBV10-3 | TRBD2 | TRBJ2-1
TGTGCCAGCAGCACCCAGACAGCCGCCTACGAGCAGTACTTC | CASSTQTAAYEQYF | few | TRBV7-9 | - | TRBJ2-7
TGTGCCAGCAGCTTCGACCGGGAGGGGAGCACAGATACGCAGTATTTT | CASSFDREGSTDTQYF | few | TRBV7-9 | TRBD2 | TRBJ2-3
TGTGCCAGCACCCACGGGGGTAGCGGGAGGGCCGGCGATACGCAGTATTTT | CASTHGGSGRAGDTQYF | - | TRBV6-1 | TRBD2 | TRBJ2-3
TGTGCCAGCAGTGCCTTACAGGGACCGACTAATGAAAAACTGTTTTTT | CASSALQGPTNEKLFF | many | TRBV12-3/TRBV12-4 | - | TRBJ1-4
TGTGCCAGCAGTTATGGACAGGATGGCTACACCTTC | CASSYGQDGYTF | many | TRBV6-6 | TRBD1 | TRBJ1-2
TGTGCCAGCAGTTACAGCCGGGGGGCGAACACTGAAGCTTTCTTT | CASSYSRGANTEAFF | few | TRBV6-8 | - | TRBJ1-1
TGTGCCAGCAGGACCGGGACTAGCGGGAACTACGAGCAGTACTTC | CASRTGTSGNYEQYF | - | TRBV6-1 | TRBD2 | TRBJ2-7
TGTGCCAGCAGACAAAAAGGGACTAGCACCGGGGAGCTGTTTTTT | CASRQKGTSTGELFF | few | TRBV7-2 | TRBD2 | TRBJ2-2
TGTGCCAGCAGCCAAGACACACACTATGGCTACACCTTC | CASSQDTHYGYTF | few | TRBV14 | - | TRBJ1-2
TGTGCCAGCAGCTTAGGGGGAGGTTTTGAGCAGTACTTC | CASSLGGGFEQYF | many | TRBV7-9 | - | TRBJ2-7
TGTGCCAGCAGCCCCCGACCGGGACAGGGGAACACCGGGGAGCTGTTTTTT | CASSPRPGQGNTGELFF | few | TRBV7-6 | TRBD1 | TRBJ2-2
TGTGCCAGCAGCCCACCCCGAGGCAGGGGACATGAACAAGAGACCCAGTACTTC | CASSPPRGRGHEQETQYF | few | TRBV7-9 | - | TRBJ2-5
TGTGCCAGCAGTTTCAACAATGAGCAGTTCTTC | CASSFNNEQFF | - | TRBV12-3/TRBV12-4 | - | TRBJ2-1
TGTGCCAGCAGTGTGACTAGCGGGATCTCTGGCGAGCAGTACTTC | CASSVTSGISGEQYF | many | TRBV12-3/TRBV12-4 | TRBD2 | TRBJ2-7
TGTGCCAGCAGCCCCGGGACTACCCGTTACGAGCAGTACTTC | CASSPGTTRYEQYF | - | TRBV7-9 | TRBD2 | TRBJ2-7
TGTGCCAGCAGTTATAGGACAGACAATGAGCAGTTCTTC | CASSYRTDNEQFF | few | TRBV6-2/TRBV6-3 | - | TRBJ2-1
TGTGCCAGCAGCTTACCCGGGGCCAATGAGCAGTTCTTC | CASSLPGANEQFF | few | TRBV11-3 | - | TRBJ2-1
TGTGCCAGCAGTTACTCCCGGACTAGCGGGGGTAATGAGCAGTTCTTC | CASSYSRTSGGNEQFF | many | TRBV6-5 | TRBD2 | TRBJ2-1
TGTGCCAGCAGTGAATGGGGGGCCGAAGCCTACGAGCAGTACTTC | CASSEWGAEAYEQYF | few | TRBV2 | - | TRBJ2-7
TGTGCCAGTAGGGACAGGATCTACGAGCAGTACTTC | CASRDRIYEQYF | - | TRBV28 | TRBD1 | TRBJ2-7
TGTGCCAGCAGCCCTGGACAAGGGGGCTACGAGCAGTACTTC | CASSPGQGGYEQYF | many | TRBV28 | - | TRBJ2-7